This T cell receptor beta chain was observed in a study of Graves' ophthalmopathy and Graves' hyperthyroidism. Study overall: Peripheral blood was gathered at the point of initial diagnosis, before any treatment started. The study, taken as a whole, reports: Cross-validated, the 13-signature model showed 87.88%/81.08% sensitivity/specificity, and 80%/75% in the test set.

It was on clinical symptoms, serum thyroxine, TRAb, thyroid ultrasound and orbital computed tomography that diagnosis relied. Trimming took 6 bases from V and 4 from J, leaving 12 bases between them. This CDR3 comprises 13 residues. Per the germline V gene, CDR1 is LNHDA and CDR2 is SQIVND (reference sequence). The study amplified TCR beta CDR3 regions using RNA transcripts. RT-PCR in the first round used HTBI primers; a second-round multiplex PCR followed. TCRdb redid the calling of the multiplex PCR reads with MiXCR, one entry per CDR3 protein. This table holds 170,000 or so distinct CDR3 sequences, less than 45% found once. As to this clonotype: Its antigen is currently unknown.

This sequence was found in a woman aged 40 to 50 with Graves' ophthalmopathy. This sequence joins TRBV19 and TRBJ2-5; D gene unclear. The sequencing sample was made of peripheral blood. The CDR3: CASRKNEGETQYF. The CDR3 DNA reads as TGTGCCAGTAGAAAAAATGAAGGAGAGACCCAGTACTTC.